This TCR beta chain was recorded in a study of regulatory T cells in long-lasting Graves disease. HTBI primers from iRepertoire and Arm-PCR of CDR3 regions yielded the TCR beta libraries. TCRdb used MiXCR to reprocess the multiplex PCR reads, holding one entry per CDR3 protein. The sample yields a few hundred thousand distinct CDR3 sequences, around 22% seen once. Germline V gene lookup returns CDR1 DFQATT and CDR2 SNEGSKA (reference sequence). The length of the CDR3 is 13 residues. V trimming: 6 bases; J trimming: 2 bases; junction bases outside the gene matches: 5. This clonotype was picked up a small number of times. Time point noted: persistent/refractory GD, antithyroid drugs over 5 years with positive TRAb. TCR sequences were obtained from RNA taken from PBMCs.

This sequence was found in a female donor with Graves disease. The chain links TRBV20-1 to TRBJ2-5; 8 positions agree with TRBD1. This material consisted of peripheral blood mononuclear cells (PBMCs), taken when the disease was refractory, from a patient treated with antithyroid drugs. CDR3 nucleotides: TGCAGTGCATTGGGACAGGATCAAGAGACCCAGTACTTC. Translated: CSALGQDQETQYF.